This T cell receptor beta chain is from a study of T cells in Graves' hyperthyroidism and ophthalmopathy. Study-wide findings and caveats: Stable hyperthyroidism was separated from ophthalmopathy by a model based on 13 V-J features.

Regions amplified from RNA transcripts were the TCR beta CDR3 regions. TCR CDR3 underwent first-round RT-PCR with the HTBI primer set. TCRdb reanalysed the multiplex PCR reads using MiXCR and keeps one entry per CDR3 protein. The table includes under 350,000 distinct CDR3 sequences, 18% detected once. As to this clonotype: Its antigen is not known.

The sequenced sample was blood. The clonotype originates from a woman in her 50s with Graves' hyperthyroidism.

CDR3 bases: TGTGCCAGCAGCCCGGGGTGGGCATGGGATGAGCAGTTCTTC. It encodes CASSPGWAWDEQFF. The chain has TRBV14 and TRBJ2-1, with D perhaps matching TRBD2 (5 bases). The germline CDR1 and CDR2 sequences are SGHDN and FVKESK. The CDR3 has 14 amino acids. V dropped 4 bases and J dropped 8 bases, with 15 bases sitting between them.